This record looks at one T cell receptor beta chain sequence and its context. Measured with immunoSEQ multiplex PCR; TCRdb has only the in-frame clones, and not every one. The sample gives around 100,000 clones, around four fifths of which show up once; around an eighth is in the top ten. These data are taken from a study of blood T cell repertoires in COVID-19. About the study: Nucleic acid was either cDNA or gDNA, and it came from T cells, B-cell-depleted T cells, or PBMCs.

CDR1 and CDR2 (germline): SGHTA, FQGNSA. The CDR3 has 14 amino acids. The V gene lost 6 bases and the J gene lost 3 bases, with 12 bases spanning the gap. The sequencing input was peripheral blood. This chain joins TRBV7-2 and TRBJ1-3; D may be TRBD1 (6 bases). The sequence came from a man in his fifties or sixties with active or convalescent COVID-19. Written as DNA, the CDR3 is TGTGCCAGCAGTAATTACAGGGTTGGAAACACCATATATTTT. Protein product: CASSNYRVGNTIYF.